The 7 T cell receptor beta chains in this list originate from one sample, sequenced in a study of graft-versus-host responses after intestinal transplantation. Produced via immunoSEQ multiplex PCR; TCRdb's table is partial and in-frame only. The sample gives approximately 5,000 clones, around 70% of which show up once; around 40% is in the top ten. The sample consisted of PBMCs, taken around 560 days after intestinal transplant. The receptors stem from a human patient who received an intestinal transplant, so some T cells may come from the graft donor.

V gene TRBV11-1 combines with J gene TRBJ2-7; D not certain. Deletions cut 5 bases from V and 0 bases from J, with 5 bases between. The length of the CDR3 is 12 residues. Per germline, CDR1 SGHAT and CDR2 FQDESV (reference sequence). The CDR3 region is CASSRLSYEQYF. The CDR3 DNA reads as TGTGCCAGCAGCCGACTCTCCTACGAGCAGTACTTC.

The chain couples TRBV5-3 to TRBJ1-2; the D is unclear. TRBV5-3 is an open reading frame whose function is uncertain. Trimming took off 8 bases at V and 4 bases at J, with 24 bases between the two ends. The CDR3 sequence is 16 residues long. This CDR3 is CASWKNIPGKTYGYTF. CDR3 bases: TGTGCCAGCTGGAAGAACATACCAGGAAAGACCTATGGCTACACCTTC.

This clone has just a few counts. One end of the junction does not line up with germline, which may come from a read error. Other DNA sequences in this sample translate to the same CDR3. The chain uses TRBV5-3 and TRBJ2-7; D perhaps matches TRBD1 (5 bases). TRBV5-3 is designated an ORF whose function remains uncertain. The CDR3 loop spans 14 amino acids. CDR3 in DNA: TGTGCCAGCAGCTTAAGGGGCGCGGATTACGAGCAGTACTTC. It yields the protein CASSLRGADYEQYF.

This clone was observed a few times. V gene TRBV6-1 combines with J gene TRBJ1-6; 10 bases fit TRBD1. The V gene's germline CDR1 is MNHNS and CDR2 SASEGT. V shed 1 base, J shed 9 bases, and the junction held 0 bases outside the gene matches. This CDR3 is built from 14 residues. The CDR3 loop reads CASSEGTGGSPLHF. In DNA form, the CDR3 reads TGTGCCAGCAGTGAAGGGACAGGGGGTTCACCCCTCCACTTT.

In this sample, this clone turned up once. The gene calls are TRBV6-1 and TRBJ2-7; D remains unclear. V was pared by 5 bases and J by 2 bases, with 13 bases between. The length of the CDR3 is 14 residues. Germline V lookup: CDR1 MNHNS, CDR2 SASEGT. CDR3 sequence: CASSPRLEAYEQYF. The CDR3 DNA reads TGTGCCAGCAGTCCTCGGCTAGAGGCCTACGAGCAGTACTTC.

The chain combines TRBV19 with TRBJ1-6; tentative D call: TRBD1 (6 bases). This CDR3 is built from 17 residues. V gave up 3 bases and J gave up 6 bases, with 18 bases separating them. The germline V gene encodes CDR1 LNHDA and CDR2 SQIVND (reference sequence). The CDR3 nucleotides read TGTGCCAGTAGTATCCAGATCCGGGGGCCAACTAATTCACCCCTCCACTTT. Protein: CASSIQIRGPTNSPLHF.

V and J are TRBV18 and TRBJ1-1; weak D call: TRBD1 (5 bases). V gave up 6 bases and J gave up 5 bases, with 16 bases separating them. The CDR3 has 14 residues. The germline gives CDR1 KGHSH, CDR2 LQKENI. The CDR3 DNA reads TGTGCCAGCTCCCCTATGGGGGGGGGAACTGAAGCTTTCTTT. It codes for CASSPMGGGTEAFF.